This T cell receptor beta chain was identified in a study of blood T cell repertoires in COVID-19. Method: immunoSEQ multiplex PCR; TCRdb's copy keeps in-frame clones and lacks some. Here the sample spans about 87,000 clones, roughly 84% being singletons. This TCR came from a woman of 80 years or more with COVID-19, enrolled during active disease. Sequencing was done on a sample of peripheral blood.

The CDR3 protein is CASSHRTGSTYEQYF. CDR3 DNA: TGCGCCAGCAGCCATAGGACAGGGTCAACCTACGAGCAGTACTTC. The chain employs TRBV4-3 and TRBJ2-7; 8 bases map to TRBD1. V trimming: 3 bases; J trimming: 2 bases; junction bases outside the gene matches: 6. Germline V gives CDR1 LGHNA, CDR2 YSLEER. The CDR3 has 15 residues.